This entry features one T cell receptor (beta chain) sequence. Measured with immunoSEQ multiplex PCR; TCRdb has only the in-frame clones, and not every one. The table shows 150,000 to 200,000 clones, with roughly 90% occurring only once. This specimen comes from a study of blood T cell repertoires in COVID-19. Study context: Samples of COVID-19 (acute and convalescent) were obtained from the United States, Italy and Spain.

This CDR3 comprises 15 residues. Germline V CDR1 and CDR2: SQVTM, ANQGSEA. V was trimmed by 6 bases and J by 1 base, leaving 17 bases between them. This clonotype was obtained from an older woman who had recovered from COVID-19. Sequenced sample: peripheral blood. This sequence joins TRBV29-1 and TRBJ2-3; D is possibly TRBD1 (6 bases). This CDR3 reads CSVQTGPRGTDTQYF. CDR3 coding DNA: TGCAGCGTACAAACAGGGCCCCGGGGCACAGATACGCAGTATTTT.